The 22 T cell receptor beta chains below come from one sample, sequenced in a study of T cell repertoires in cytomegalovirus infection. Each CDR3 protein gets one entry after TCRdb re-called the reads with MiXCR. The sample has about 260,000 distinct CDR3 sequences; approximately 8.3% are singletons. The specimen was PBMCs. Receptors originate from a human donor in good health (CMV status not recorded). Some clones in this sample may be carry-over from other donors' samples.

This clonotype was detected many times. The gene calls are TRBV7-8 and TRBJ1-6, with D maybe TRBD1 (5 bases). Germline CDR1 is SGHVS and CDR2 is FQNEAQ. Deletions cut 4 bases from V and 8 bases from J, with 9 bases between. CDR3 length: 13 amino acids. In DNA, the CDR3 is TGTGCCAGCAGCTCCAGCAGGGATTCACCCCTCCACTTT. This translates into CASSSSRDSPLHF.

The chain combines TRBV2 with TRBJ2-1; D perhaps matches TRBD1 (6 bases). This CDR3 spans 15 amino acids. CDR1 SNHLY and CDR2 FYNNEI come from the germline V gene. V was pared by 6 bases and J by 5 bases, with 17 bases between. The CDR3 spells CASSTDRPYHNEQFF. The CDR3 bases are TGTGCCAGCAGCACGGACAGACCTTACCACAATGAGCAGTTCTTC.

This clonotype turned up a few times. V usage is TRBV20-1 and J usage is TRBJ2-1, with D possibly called TRBD1 or TRBD2 (5 bases each). Germline V gives CDR1 DFQATT, CDR2 SNEGSKA (reference sequence). This CDR3 has 13 residues. Trimming removed 0 bases from V and 9 bases from J, with 12 bases in between. This chain's CDR3 is CSARDFGTGEQFF. For the CDR3, the DNA is TGCAGTGCTAGAGATTTTGGGACGGGTGAGCAGTTCTTC.

This clonotype appeared a few times. The chain recombines TRBV6-2 or TRBV6-3 with TRBJ2-1; the D gene is possibly TRBD2 (6 bases). CDR1 and CDR2 (germline): MNHEY, SVGEGT. The CDR3 covers 13 residues. The V end lost 2 bases, the J end lost 9 bases, and 11 bases lay between the germline ends. The CDR3 here is CASSYGGRGEQFF. The CDR3 nucleotides read TGTGCCAGCAGTTACGGTGGGCGGGGTGAGCAGTTCTTC.

This clonotype was observed a handful of times. The V and J genes are TRBV19 and TRBJ1-1; no reliable D call. CDR1 is LNHDA, CDR2 SQIVND, per germline (reference sequence). V lost 3 bases and J lost 0, with 5 bases in between. The CDR3 sequence is 13 residues long. The CDR3 here is CASSILVNTEAFF. The DNA of the CDR3 is TGTGCCAGTAGTATTCTCGTGAACACTGAAGCTTTCTTT.

This clonotype was counted many times. The CDR3, as DNA: TGTGCCAGCAGCACCGGGGAGGTAGCAGATACGCAGTATTTT. Translated, it gives CASSTGEVADTQYF. This chain connects TRBV7-2 to TRBJ2-3; possible D gene TRBD2, 6 bases. CDR1 and CDR2 from the germline V gene are SGHTA and FQGNSA. Trimming left V 5 bases short and J 4 bases short, with 13 bases between. There are 14 residues in the CDR3.

This clonotype has ten or more counts. V and J are TRBV7-2 and TRBJ1-4; TRBD1 agrees at 9 bases. The CDR3 runs to 14 residues. CDR1 and CDR2 (germline): SGHTA, FQGNSA. Trimming removed 5 bases from V and 8 bases from J; junction bases left unmatched: 6. The CDR3 DNA sequence: TGTGCCAGCAGCCTGGACAGGGGTTGGGAAAAACTGTTTTTT. Translated: CASSLDRGWEKLFF.

There are many counts of this clonotype. V and J are TRBV7-2 and TRBJ1-2; 10 nucleotides line up with TRBD1. The trim removed 1 base at V and 7 bases at J, leaving 6 bases unmatched. Germline loops: CDR1 SGHTA, CDR2 FQGNSA. The CDR3 has 15 residues. The CDR3 DNA reads as TGTGCCAGCAGCTTAGAAGGGACAGGGGTGTCTGGCTACACCTTC. Residues: CASSLEGTGVSGYTF.

J is TRBJ1-1 and V is TRBV30, with a possible D match to TRBD1 (6 bases). Per the germline V gene, CDR1 is GTSNPN and CDR2 is SVGIG (reference sequence). The CDR3 is 13 residues long. V was clipped by 5 bases and J by 4 bases, with 14 bases between them. The CDR3 coding sequence is TGTGCCTGGGCAAACAGGGCGGCCACTGAAGCTTTCTTT. Its protein product is CAWANRAATEAFF.

This clonotype was seen many times. Here the CDR3 reads CASSLGLREGETQYF. CDR3 DNA: TGTGCCAGCAGTTTGGGACTCCGGGAAGGGGAGACCCAGTACTTC. The gene calls are TRBV11-3 and TRBJ2-5; possibly TRBD2 for D (6 bases). The CDR3 has 15 amino acids. Trimming took off 6 bases at V and 5 bases at J, with 19 bases between the two ends. Germline V gene lookup returns CDR1 SGHNT and CDR2 YENEEA.

This chain links TRBV20-1 with TRBJ2-5; a weak D match, TRBD2 (6 bases). The CDR3 is made up of 15 amino acids. The V gene lost 2 bases and the J gene lost 2 bases, with 15 bases spanning the gap. Germline V gene data show CDR1 as DFQATT and CDR2 as SNEGSKA (reference sequence). CDR3 residues: CSARPRDSLQETQYF. CDR3 sequence (DNA): TGCAGTGCTAGACCACGGGACTCCCTACAAGAGACCCAGTACTTC.

This clonotype occurred many times. CDR3 nucleotides: TGTGCCAGCAGCTTGGGACGGGACAGGATCAATCAGCCCCAGCATTTT. As protein: CASSLGRDRINQPQHF. The V call is TRBV7-2, the J call TRBJ1-5, with 8 positions matching TRBD1. Germline CDR1 SGHTA, CDR2 FQGNSA. V trimming: 3 bases; J trimming: 3 bases; junction bases outside the gene matches: 7. This CDR3 region has 16 residues.

The chain employs TRBV27 and TRBJ1-2; D not resolved. CDR3 size: 14 residues. Trimming cost V 0 bases and J 3 bases, with 8 bases left between them. Looked up from germline, CDR1 is MNHEY and CDR2 is SMNVEV (reference sequence). The CDR3 loop is CASSLSNDHYGYTF. The CDR3, as DNA: TGTGCCAGCAGTTTATCCAACGATCACTATGGCTACACCTTC.

The chain combines TRBV6-1 with TRBJ2-3, with D maybe TRBD1 (6 bases). Per the germline V gene, CDR1 is MNHNS and CDR2 is SASEGT. Trimming left V 10 bases short and J 6 bases short, with 23 bases between. The CDR3 consists of 15 residues. The CDR3 loop reads CATSGAGAAPDTQYF. In DNA, the CDR3 is TGTGCCACCTCAGGGGCGGGTGCCGCCCCGGATACGCAGTATTTT.

This clonotype was seen at least ten times. The chain recombines TRBV6-2 or TRBV6-3 with TRBJ2-1, with 9 bases that match TRBD2. V was pared by 4 bases and J by 0 bases, with 4 bases of the junction left unmatched. The CDR3 runs to 16 residues. The germline gives CDR1 MNHEY, CDR2 SVGEGT. As DNA, the CDR3 is TGTGCCAGCAGTTCTAGCGGGATAAGCTCCTACAATGAGCAGTTCTTC. It encodes CASSSSGISSYNEQFF.

As concerns this clonotype: One end of the junction is discordant with germline, which a read error may explain. V usage is TRBV29-1 and J usage is TRBJ2-1; the match to TRBD2 covers 10 bases. Germline CDR1 and CDR2: SQVTM and ANQGSEA. The CDR3 spans 13 residues. CDR3 DNA sequence: TGCAGTGTTGTAGCGGGAGGTCGAAATGAGCAGTTCTTC. Its translation is CSVVAGGRNEQFF.

This clonotype was detected ten times or more. The chain employs TRBV7-6 and TRBJ2-1, with 10 bases matching TRBD2. Trimming took 0 bases from V and 3 from J; bases not matched to a gene: 17. This CDR3 contains 21 residues. CDR1 is SGHVS and CDR2 is FNYEAQ in the germline V gene. CDR3 sequence: CASSLASGRLRTSGDYNEQFF. The DNA for the CDR3 is TGTGCCAGCAGCTTAGCATCAGGGAGACTACGGACTAGCGGAGACTACAATGAGCAGTTCTTC.

The sample holds a few counts of this clonotype. The chain employs TRBV12-3 or TRBV12-4 and TRBJ1-4; 8 bases are a match to TRBD1. Trimming took 3 bases from V and 7 from J; bases not matched to a gene: 13. CDR3 length equals 17 residues. CDR3 sequence (DNA): TGTGCCAGCAGTTTCGGGGCAGGGGGCTTGTTCAGTGAAAAACTGTTTTTT. Translation: CASSFGAGGLFSEKLFF.

This clonotype was picked up many times. This chain uses TRBV28 with TRBJ1-1; 7 bases align to TRBD1. CDR1 and CDR2 (germline): MDHEN, SYDVKM. V lost 5 bases and J lost 5; bases outside the gene matches: 11. The CDR3 runs 15 residues. CDR3: CASSPAGTGDTEAFF. The CDR3 bases are TGTGCCAGCAGTCCCGCGGGTACAGGGGATACTGAAGCTTTCTTT. Combining the CDR3 with reference TRBV28 and TRBJ1-1 gives the whole variable domain DVKVTQSSRYLVKRTGEKVFLECVQDMDHENMFWYRQDPGLGLRLIYFSYDVKMKEKGDIPEGYSVSREKKERFSLILESASTNQTSMYLCASSPAGTGDTEAFFGQGTRLTVV.

V is TRBV20-1 and J is TRBJ1-1; tentative D call: TRBD1 (6 bases). V was trimmed by 1 base and J by 0 bases, leaving 12 bases between them. The CDR3 is made up of 15 amino acids. Germline V CDR1 and CDR2: DFQATT, SNEGSKA (reference sequence). In nucleotides, the CDR3 is TGCAGTGCTAGAGCCGGGGGCGGTCTGAACACTGAAGCTTTCTTT. As protein: CSARAGGGLNTEAFF.

This chain joins TRBV12-3 or TRBV12-4 and TRBJ1-3; D gene ambiguous. V lost 7 bases and J 0 bases, leaving 10 bases between the germline ends. This CDR3 has 14 residues. The CDR3 DNA reads as TGTGCCAGCACAGCCAGTTTCTCTGGAAACACCATATATTTT. This encodes CASTASFSGNTIYF.

This clonotype was counted ten times or more. The rearrangement joins TRBV7-2 to TRBJ1-5, with 7 bases lining up with TRBD1. The CDR3 runs 15 residues. The germline CDR1 and CDR2 sequences are SGHTA and FQGNSA. The ends lost 3 bases at V and 7 bases at J; junction bases unmatched: 9. For the CDR3, the DNA is TGTGCCAGCAGCTTTGGAGGGGGCGATTACCAGCCCCAGCATTTT. This encodes CASSFGGGDYQPQHF.